These 14 T cell receptor beta chains were sequenced from one sample in a study of blood T cell repertoires in COVID-19. Some clones are missing from TCRdb's copy, which holds only in-frame ones; the method was immunoSEQ multiplex PCR. The table includes roughly 100,000 clones, approximately 76% detected once. The material sequenced was peripheral blood. The receptors shown here come from a woman in her 70s with acute or convalescent COVID-19.

The chain carries TRBV4-1 and TRBJ1-2; tentatively, D is TRBD1 (5 bases). CDR1 and CDR2 from the germline V gene are MGHRA and YSYEKL. V shed 4 bases and J shed 2 bases, with 11 bases lying between them. This CDR3 is built from 14 residues. DNA for the CDR3: TGCGCCAGCAGCCCAGGGAACTCGAACTATGGCTACACCTTC. Its protein product is CASSPGNSNYGYTF.

The rearrangement uses TRBV13 and TRBJ2-3; maybe TRBD1 (6 bases). V was trimmed by 3 bases and J by 4 bases, leaving 14 bases between them. This CDR3 spans 15 amino acids. Germline CDR1 and CDR2: PRHDT and FYEKMQ (reference sequence). The DNA of the CDR3 is TGTGCCAGCAGCTTTCCTGGGGGCCGGGCAGATACGCAGTATTTT. As protein: CASSFPGGRADTQYF.

This clone appeared once. The gene calls are TRBV9 and TRBJ1-1; 7 nucleotides align to TRBD1. Germline CDR1 reads SGDLS; CDR2 reads YYNGEE. There are 15 residues in the CDR3. J was trimmed by 4 bases and V by 2 bases; bases with no gene match: 8. CDR3 DNA: TGTGCCAGCAGCGTGGGGACAGTGATGACCACTGAAGCTTTCTTT. Translating it yields CASSVGTVMTTEAFF.

V usage is TRBV6-5 and J usage is TRBJ1-5; D unresolved. This CDR3 comprises 14 residues. Trimming removed 8 bases at V and 5 bases at J, with 16 bases between. Germline CDR1 and CDR2: MNHEY and SVGAGI. CDR3 sequence reads: CASVGWTRDQPQHF. For the CDR3, the DNA is TGTGCCAGCGTAGGGTGGACTAGAGATCAGCCCCAGCATTTT.

The V and J genes are TRBV6-5 and TRBJ1-2, with 9 bases that match TRBD1. Germline V gene lookup returns CDR1 MNHEY and CDR2 SVGAGI. The CDR3 runs 15 residues. Unmatched junction bases numbered 7, after V lost 7 bases and J lost 1 base. CDR3 amino acids: CASKTGTGINYGYTF. DNA for the CDR3: TGTGCCAGCAAAACCGGGACAGGGATTAACTATGGCTACACCTTC.

This chain links TRBV7-9 with TRBJ1-1; 7 nucleotides line up with TRBD1. The ends lost 5 bases at V and 6 bases at J; junction bases unmatched: 9. In germline, CDR1 is SEHNR, CDR2 FQNEAQ (reference sequence). The CDR3 is 14 amino acids. The CDR3 DNA is TGTGCCAGCAGCAACCAGGGGGGTAGGTCTGAAGCTTTCTTT. Amino acids: CASSNQGGRSEAFF.

DNA of the CDR3: TGTGCCACGATGTTAGCGGGGGCTCCCTACGAGCAGTACTTC. Protein product: CATMLAGAPYEQYF. The rearrangement joins TRBV10-3 to TRBJ2-7, with 9 bases lining up with TRBD2. The V gene end was trimmed by 10 bases and the J gene end by 2 bases; junction bases not matched to a gene: 9. Germline CDR1 and CDR2: ENHRY and SYGVKD. The CDR3 length is 14 residues.

V usage is TRBV5-4 and J usage is TRBJ2-7; TRBD1 matches at 7 bases. This CDR3 region has 13 residues. Germline CDR1 SGHNT, CDR2 YYREEE (reference sequence). V lost 2 bases to trimming and J lost 6 bases; unmatched junction nucleotides: 5. For the CDR3, the DNA is TGTGCCAGCAGCTTCAAGGGGGCATCCGAGCAGTACTTC. Its translation: CASSFKGASEQYF.

The gene calls are TRBV27 and TRBJ1-2, with D possibly TRBD1 on 6 matching bases. The length of the CDR3 is 16 residues. Germline CDR1 reads MNHEY; CDR2 reads SMNVEV (reference sequence). Trimming left V 5 bases short and J 5 bases short, with 21 bases between. The CDR3 sequence: CASSPTANFGQYGYTF. The CDR3 bases are TGTGCCAGCAGTCCGACGGCAAACTTTGGACAGTATGGCTACACCTTC.

V gene TRBV27 combines with J gene TRBJ1-5; 8 bases line up with TRBD1. The trim removed 3 bases at V and 2 bases at J, leaving 3 bases unmatched. CDR1 and CDR2 (germline): MNHEY, SMNVEV (reference sequence). CDR3 size: 15 residues. This CDR3 reads CASSFGTGGNQPQHF. DNA for the CDR3: TGTGCCAGCAGTTTCGGGACAGGAGGCAATCAGCCCCAGCATTTT.

The chain has TRBV5-4 and TRBJ2-3; a possible D gene is TRBD2 (5 bases). The CDR3 spans 15 residues. Trimming took off 1 base at V and 3 bases at J, with 12 bases between the two ends. Germline V gene data show CDR1 as SGHNT and CDR2 as YYREEE (reference sequence). CDR3 sequence (DNA): TGTGCCAGCAGCTTGACTAGTCCCGGTACAGATACGCAGTATTTT. It specifies CASSLTSPGTDTQYF.

This clone has only one observation. The chain joins TRBV2 to TRBJ2-7; D gene uncertain. Germline V gene data show CDR1 as SNHLY and CDR2 as FYNNEI. Trimming stripped 2 bases from V and 2 bases from J, with 4 bases between. CDR3 length: 12 amino acids. The CDR3 protein is CASSELAYEQYF. The CDR3, as DNA: TGTGCCAGCAGTGAACTAGCCTACGAGCAGTACTTC.

The V call is TRBV7-2, the J call TRBJ1-6; weak D call: TRBD1 (5 bases). CDR1 SGHTA and CDR2 FQGNSA come from the germline V gene. The CDR3 spans 15 residues. V lost 5 bases and J 5 bases, leaving 13 bases between the germline ends. This chain's CDR3 is CASSRDGTHNSPLHF. Written as DNA, the CDR3 is TGTGCCAGCAGCAGAGACGGGACTCATAATTCACCCCTCCACTTT.

This chain joins TRBV5-4 and TRBJ1-2; 9 positions match TRBD1. Germline lookup yields CDR1 SGHNT and CDR2 YYREEE (reference sequence). The CDR3 consists of 16 residues. After removal of 0 bases from V and 5 bases from J, the junction contained 8 bases not matched to a gene. CDR3 DNA sequence: TGTGCCAGCAGCTTGGCCGCCGGGACAGGGAGATATGGCTACACCTTC. Protein sequence: CASSLAAGTGRYGYTF.